The present T cell receptor beta chain was sequenced within a study of identical twins. This clonotype was found many times. Its target is not known. Template switching (which added a universal primer site) was used, and cDNA carried unique molecular identifiers. Each CDR3 protein is one row after TCRdb ran MiXCR on the 5' RACE reads. The table has about 690,000 distinct CDR3 sequences, approximately 6% seen once; the top ten hold about 2%. Germline CDR1 reads SGHRS; CDR2 reads YFSETQ. V was pared by 4 bases and J by 5 bases, with 10 bases of the junction left unmatched. The CDR3 loop spans 15 amino acids. Study-level points and caveats: Cross-sectional statistics, not tracking of the same donors, supported the conclusions. For out-of-frame alpha sequences shared by twins, low generation probability was in excess.

Material for sequencing was naive T cells sorted from blood. This sequence was found in a man between 18 and 35 years old in good health. The chain is built from TRBV5-1 and TRBJ2-7; 9 bases agree with TRBD2. DNA of the CDR3: TGCGCCAGCAGCCCCCAGGCGGGAGGGCCCCACGAGCAGTACTTC. Protein sequence: CASSPQAGGPHEQYF.